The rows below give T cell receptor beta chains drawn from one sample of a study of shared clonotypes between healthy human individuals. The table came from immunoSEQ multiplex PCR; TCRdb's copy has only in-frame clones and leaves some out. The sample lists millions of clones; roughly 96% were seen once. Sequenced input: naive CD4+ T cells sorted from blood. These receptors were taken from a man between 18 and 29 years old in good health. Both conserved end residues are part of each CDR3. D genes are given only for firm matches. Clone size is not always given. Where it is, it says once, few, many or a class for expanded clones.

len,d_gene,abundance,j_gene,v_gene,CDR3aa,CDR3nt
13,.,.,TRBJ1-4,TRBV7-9,CASRSGLNEKLFF,TGTGCCAGCAGATCGGGGCTTAATGAAAAACTGTTTTTT
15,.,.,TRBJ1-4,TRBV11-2,CASSLEGREEEKLFF,TGTGCCAGCAGCTTAGAGGGCAGGGAGGAAGAAAAACTGTTTTTT
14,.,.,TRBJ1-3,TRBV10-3,CAISEWAGDYTIYF,TGTGCCATCAGTGAGTGGGCGGGGGATTACACCATATATTTT
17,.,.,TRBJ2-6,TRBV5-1,CASSSVGGPSGANVLTF,TGCGCCAGCAGTTCTGTGGGGGGTCCCTCTGGGGCCAACGTCCTGACTTTC
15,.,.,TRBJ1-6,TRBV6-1,CAGGSISSYNSPLHF,TGTGCCGGGGGTAGTATCAGCTCCTATAATTCACCCCTCCACTTT
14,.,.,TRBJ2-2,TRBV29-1,CSVEFSRISGELFF,TGCAGCGTTGAATTTTCGCGTATCTCCGGGGAGCTGTTTTTT
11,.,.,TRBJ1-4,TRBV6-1,CASSEGEKLFF,TGTGCCAGCAGTGAAGGGGAAAAACTGTTTTTT
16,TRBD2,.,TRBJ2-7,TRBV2,CASSQTPAGGTYEQYF,TGTGCCAGCAGCCAAACCCCAGCGGGGGGGACCTACGAGCAGTACTTC
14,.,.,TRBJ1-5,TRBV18,CASSQLNKGEPQHF,TGTGCCAGCTCGCAGCTTAACAAGGGGGAGCCCCAGCATTTT
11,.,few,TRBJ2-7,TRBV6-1,CASSNSYEQYF,TGTGCCAGCAGTAACTCCTACGAGCAGTACTTC
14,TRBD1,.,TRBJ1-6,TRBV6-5,CASGLGQPNSPLHF,TGTGCCAGCGGGCTGGGACAGCCGAATTCACCCCTCCACTTT
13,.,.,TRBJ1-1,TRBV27,CASSYKISTEAFF,TGTGCCAGCAGTTACAAGATCTCCACTGAAGCTTTCTTT
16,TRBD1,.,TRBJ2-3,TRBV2,CASRGPGGMDTDTQYF,TGTGCCAGCAGAGGACCAGGGGGTATGGACACAGATACGCAGTATTTT
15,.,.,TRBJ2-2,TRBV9,CASSVVEGRTGELFF,TGTGCCAGCAGCGTAGTCGAGGGGAGGACCGGGGAGCTGTTTTTT
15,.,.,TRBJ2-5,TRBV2,CASREAGASQETQYF,TGTGCCAGCAGAGAAGCAGGGGCCTCCCAAGAGACCCAGTACTTC
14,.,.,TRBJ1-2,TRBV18,CASSVGHSNYGYTF,TGTGCCAGCTCAGTCGGACACAGCAACTATGGCTACACCTTC
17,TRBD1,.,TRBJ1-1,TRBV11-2,CASRKGQGASRNTEAFF,TGTGCCAGCAGAAAAGGACAGGGGGCTTCCCGGAACACTGAAGCTTTCTTT
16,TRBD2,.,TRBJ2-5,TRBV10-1,CASSLGLAGKQETQYF,TGCGCCAGCAGTCTGGGACTAGCGGGGAAACAAGAGACCCAGTACTTC